These 19 T cell receptor beta chains were sequenced from one sample in a study of T cells in Graves' hyperthyroidism and ophthalmopathy. It was RNA transcripts that yielded the amplified TCR beta CDR3 regions. A set of HTBI primers served as the primers for a first-round RT-PCR of the TCR CDR3. TCRdb reanalysed the multiplex PCR reads using MiXCR and keeps one entry per CDR3 protein. This sample has about 290,000 distinct CDR3 sequences, with approximately 17% found just once. Sequencing was performed on blood. Receptors were obtained from a young man with Graves' hyperthyroidism.

In this sample, this clonotype turned up many times. This chain uses TRBV7-3 with TRBJ2-7, with D perhaps TRBD1 or TRBD2 (5 bases each). The length of the CDR3 is 15 residues. From germline, CDR1 is SGHTA and CDR2 FQGTGA. The V and J ends lost 5 bases and 3 bases respectively, with 17 bases between them. CDR3 amino acids: CASSLEEETDYEQYF. The CDR3 DNA follows: TGTGCCAGCAGCCTCGAGGAGGAGACAGACTACGAGCAGTACTTC.

As for this clonotype: This sequence may be a read error, since a much larger clone differs from it by one base. The V call is TRBV12-3 or TRBV12-4, the J call TRBJ2-2, with D tentatively TRBD1 (5 bases). V gave up 6 bases and J gave up 7 bases, with 9 bases separating them. This CDR3 is 12 amino acids long. CDR3 region: CASRQGFGELFF. CDR3 nucleotide sequence: TGTGCCAGCAGGCAGGGTTTCGGGGAGCTGTTTTTT.

The chain has TRBV7-9 and TRBJ2-4; D not resolved. Germline CDR1 reads SEHNR; CDR2 reads FQNEAQ (reference sequence). There are 15 residues in the CDR3. Trimming removed 1 base from V and 4 bases from J, with 11 bases in between. This CDR3 is CASSLVFGLKNIQYF. For the CDR3, the DNA is TGTGCCAGCAGCTTAGTGTTTGGCCTTAAAAACATTCAGTACTTC. Combining the CDR3 with reference TRBV7-9 and TRBJ2-4 gives the whole variable domain DTGVSQNPRHKITKRGQNVTFRCDPISEHNRLYWYRQTLGQGPEFLTYFQNEAQLEKSRLLSDRFSAERPKGSFSTLEIQRTEQGDSAMYLCASSLVFGLKNIQYFGAGTRLSVL.

This clonotype has more than one count but fewer than ten. V is TRBV6-4 and J is TRBJ2-3; 8 nucleotides match TRBD1. The CDR3 totals 14 residues. Germline trimming cut 5 bases from V and 3 bases from J; bases unmatched to any gene: 4. Germline CDR1 reads MRHNA; CDR2 reads SNTAGT. CDR3 sequence (DNA): TGTGCCAGCAGTCTGGACAGGGAAACAGATACGCAGTATTTT. It translates to CASSLDRETDTQYF.

This clonotype was seen many times. Here the CDR3 DNA reads TGCAGTGCTACCCAGGGGCAAGAGACCCAGTACTTC. Amino acids: CSATQGQETQYF. The chain is built from TRBV20-1 and TRBJ2-5, with D tentatively TRBD1 (6 bases). From germline, CDR1 is DFQATT and CDR2 SNEGSKA (reference sequence). This CDR3 region has 12 residues. V lost 4 bases and J 2 bases, leaving 8 bases between the germline ends.

This clonotype has a count of ten or more. The chain uses TRBV5-4 and TRBJ2-1; the match to TRBD2 covers 8 bases. CDR1 is SGHNT, CDR2 YYREEE, per germline (reference sequence). Germline trimming cut 4 bases from V and 8 bases from J; bases unmatched to any gene: 11. The CDR3 has 15 residues. The CDR3 coding sequence is TGTGCCAGCAGCCCCCGGACTAGCCGAAGGGATGAGCAGTTCTTC. This encodes CASSPRTSRRDEQFF.

The table lists this clonotype with a few counts. CDR3 nucleotides: TGCGCCAGCAGCTTGGAAGGACAGGGAGGCGAGCAGTACTTC. As protein: CASSLEGQGGEQYF. The chain employs TRBV5-1 and TRBJ2-7, with 8 bases identical to TRBD1. Trimming took 0 bases from V and 6 from J; bases not matched to a gene: 5. The CDR3 contains 14 residues. Germline V lookup: CDR1 SGHRS, CDR2 YFSETQ.

V gene TRBV7-9 combines with J gene TRBJ1-2; D not certain. The length of the CDR3 is 12 residues. Trimming took 5 bases from V and 8 from J, leaving 12 bases between them. Per the germline V gene, CDR1 is SEHNR and CDR2 is FQNEAQ (reference sequence). The CDR3 DNA reads as TGTGCCAGCAGCCCCCACGCAGAGGGCTACACCTTC. It yields the protein CASSPHAEGYTF.

This clonotype was seen once. The genes are TRBV6-1 and TRBJ1-2; TRBD1 matches 10 bases. The CDR3 extends over 14 amino acids. V shed 7 bases and J 7 bases; nucleotides not matched to a gene: 9. The V gene's germline CDR1 is MNHNS and CDR2 SASEGT. The CDR3 DNA reads as TGTGCCAGCACCGGGGGACAGGGGATCTCTGGCTACACCTTC. Protein product: CASTGGQGISGYTF.

This clonotype was detected many times. The rearrangement uses TRBV10-3 and TRBJ2-1; D is uncertain. Per the germline V gene, CDR1 is ENHRY and CDR2 is SYGVKD. V was shortened by 0 bases and J by 4 bases, with 7 bases between the two germline ends. The CDR3 covers 14 residues. The CDR3 DNA follows: TGTGCCATCAGTGAGTCCGACCGGTACAATGAGCAGTTCTTC. Protein: CAISESDRYNEQFF.

The chain couples TRBV7-8 to TRBJ1-3; D might be TRBD1 (6 bases). V lost 7 bases and J lost 3, with 13 bases in between. The CDR3 is 14 amino acids. The germline V gene encodes CDR1 SGHVS and CDR2 FQNEAQ. The DNA for the CDR3 is TGTGCCAGCAAAATACAGGGAATTGGAAACACCATATATTTT. This encodes CASKIQGIGNTIYF.

At least ten counts were recorded for this clonotype. The chain combines TRBV11-2 with TRBJ2-1; 8 bases are a match to TRBD2. The germline V gene encodes CDR1 SGHAT and CDR2 FQNNGV. Trimming removed 6 bases from V and 3 bases from J; junction bases left unmatched: 7. CDR3 size: 15 residues. The CDR3 loop reads CASRRLAKSYNEQFF. The CDR3 region has the DNA TGTGCCAGCAGGCGACTAGCGAAAAGCTACAATGAGCAGTTCTTC.

Note on this clonotype: Mismatch with germline at one junction end may stem from a read error. This chain links TRBV5-1 with TRBJ2-7; D is unresolved. Germline CDR1 and CDR2: SGHRS and YFSETQ. This CDR3 region has 16 residues. CDR3 DNA: TGCGCCAGCAGCCTGGCAAGGCCCGTTACAAACTACGAGCAGCACTTC. This translates into CASSLARPVTNYEQHF. Variable domain in full (rest from reference TRBV5-1 and TRBJ2-7): KAGVTQTPRYLIKTRGQQVTLSCSPISGHRSVSWYQQTPGQGLQFLFEYFSETQRNKGNFPGRFSGRQFSNSRSEMNVSTLELGDSALYLCASSLARPVTNYEQHFGPGTRLTVT.

This chain uses TRBV6-2 or TRBV6-3 with TRBJ2-7; 10 bases map to TRBD1. The V gene end was trimmed by 5 bases and the J gene end by 0 bases; junction bases not matched to a gene: 4. The CDR3 is 15 amino acids. Germline V gives CDR1 MNHEY, CDR2 SVGEGT. As DNA, the CDR3 is TGTGCCAGCAGTAGGGACAGGGGATACTCCTACGAGCAGTACTTC. This translates into CASSRDRGYSYEQYF.

V and J are TRBV6-2 or TRBV6-3 and TRBJ2-7, with 11 bases identical to TRBD2. The CDR3 sequence is 14 residues long. Germline lookup yields CDR1 MNHEY and CDR2 SVGEGT. Germline trimming cut 6 bases from V and 2 bases from J; bases unmatched to any gene: 3. CDR3 in amino acids: CASRGLAETYEQYF. The CDR3, as DNA: TGTGCCAGCAGGGGACTAGCGGAAACCTACGAGCAGTACTTC.

The V call is TRBV7-9, the J call TRBJ1-2; D perhaps matches TRBD1 (6 bases). This CDR3 has 15 residues. V lost 4 bases, J lost 7 bases, and 19 bases lay in between. Germline lookup yields CDR1 SEHNR and CDR2 FQNEAQ (reference sequence). The CDR3 DNA is TGTGCCAGCAGCTCGCAGGGGTCGCTCGCCTCTGGCTACACCTTC. This gives the protein CASSSQGSLASGYTF.

This clonotype was recorded a few times. CDR3 loop: CASSLVDGRYGYTF. The CDR3 bases are TGTGCCAGCAGTTTAGTTGACGGGAGGTATGGCTACACCTTC. The chain is built from TRBV12-3 or TRBV12-4 and TRBJ1-2; the D is unclear. The CDR3 length is 14 residues. V lost 1 base, J lost 5 bases, and 11 bases lay in between.

This clonotype has a handful of counts. This chain connects TRBV10-3 to TRBJ1-1, with a possible D match to TRBD1 (5 bases). Trimming took 8 bases from V and 3 from J, leaving 13 bases between them. The germline V gene encodes CDR1 ENHRY and CDR2 SYGVKD. This CDR3 is built from 13 residues. The CDR3 protein is CAIHGATDTEAFF. The CDR3 DNA reads TGTGCCATCCATGGGGCCACCGACACTGAAGCTTTCTTT.

The chain employs TRBV29-1 and TRBJ2-1; 9 nucleotides agree with TRBD1. Germline V gene lookup returns CDR1 SQVTM and CDR2 ANQGSEA. The J segment lost 2 bases and the V segment lost 7 bases, leaving 9 bases of the junction unmatched. The CDR3 is 15 residues long. Here the CDR3 DNA reads TGCAGCGCGACCCCGGGACAGGGACCCTACAATGAGCAGTTCTTC. It specifies CSATPGQGPYNEQFF.